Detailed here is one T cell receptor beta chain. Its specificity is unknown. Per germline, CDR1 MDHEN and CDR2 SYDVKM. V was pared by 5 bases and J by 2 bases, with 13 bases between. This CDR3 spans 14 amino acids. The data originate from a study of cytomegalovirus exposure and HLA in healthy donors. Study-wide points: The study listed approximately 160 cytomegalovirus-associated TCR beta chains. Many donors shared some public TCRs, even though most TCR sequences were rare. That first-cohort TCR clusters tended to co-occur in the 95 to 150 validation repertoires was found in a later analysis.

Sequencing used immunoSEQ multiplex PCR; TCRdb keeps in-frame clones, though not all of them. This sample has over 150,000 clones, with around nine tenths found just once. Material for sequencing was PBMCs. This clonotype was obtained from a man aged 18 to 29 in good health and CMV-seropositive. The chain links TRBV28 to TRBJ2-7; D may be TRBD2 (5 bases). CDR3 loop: CASSLSAPPYEQYF. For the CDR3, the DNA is TGTGCCAGCAGTCTTAGCGCGCCCCCCTACGAGCAGTACTTC.